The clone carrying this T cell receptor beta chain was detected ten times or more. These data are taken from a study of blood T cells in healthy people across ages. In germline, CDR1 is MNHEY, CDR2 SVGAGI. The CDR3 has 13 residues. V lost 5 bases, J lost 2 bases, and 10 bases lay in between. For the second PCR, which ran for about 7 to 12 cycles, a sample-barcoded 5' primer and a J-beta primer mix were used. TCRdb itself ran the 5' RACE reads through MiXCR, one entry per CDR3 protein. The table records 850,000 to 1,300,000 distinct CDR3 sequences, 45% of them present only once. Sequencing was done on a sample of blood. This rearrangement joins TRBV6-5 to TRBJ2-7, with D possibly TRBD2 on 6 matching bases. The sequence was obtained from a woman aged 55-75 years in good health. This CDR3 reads CASSGGLAYEQYF. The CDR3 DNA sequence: TGTGCCAGCAGTGGAGGGCTCGCCTACGAGCAGTACTTC.